This TCR beta chain was identified during a study of neurological immune-mediated disorders. Study outcomes and limitations: CDR3 amino acid sequences of expanded clones were not shared across subjects, a result suggesting private repertoires in all groups.

The germline gives CDR1 LGHNA, CDR2 YSLEER. The ends were cut back, 0 bases at V and 7 bases at J, with 13 bases in the middle. This CDR3 has 15 residues. The cDNA came from 5'RACE with 10-nucleotide random UMIs. TCRdb reprocessed the 5' RACE reads via MiXCR and lists one record per CDR3 protein. The sample holds 65,000 to 80,000 distinct CDR3 sequences; roughly 15% are singletons and the top ten take less than 20%. With regard to this clonotype: The antigen remains undetermined.

This clonotype was sampled from a woman between 40 and 55 years old in good health. The gene calls are TRBV4-3 and TRBJ1-5; no reliable D call. Material: PBMCs. The CDR3 sequence is CASSQDGIRGQPQHF. CDR3 DNA sequence: TGCGCCAGCAGCCAAGATGGTATCCGCGGGCAGCCCCAGCATTTT.